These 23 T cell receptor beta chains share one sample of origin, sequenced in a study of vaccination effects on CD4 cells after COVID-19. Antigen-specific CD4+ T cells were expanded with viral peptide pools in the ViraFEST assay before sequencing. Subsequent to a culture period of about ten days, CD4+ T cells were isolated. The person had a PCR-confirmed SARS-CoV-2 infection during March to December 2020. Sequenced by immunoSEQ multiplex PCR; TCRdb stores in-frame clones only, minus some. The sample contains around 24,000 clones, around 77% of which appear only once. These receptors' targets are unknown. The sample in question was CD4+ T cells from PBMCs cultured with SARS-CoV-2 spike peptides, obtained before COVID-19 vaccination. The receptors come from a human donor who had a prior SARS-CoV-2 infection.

CDR3 region: CASSLTGGNSPLHF. The CDR3 DNA follows: TGTGCCAGCAGCTTAACAGGGGGTAATTCACCCCTCCACTTT. The chain employs TRBV5-4 and TRBJ1-6; TRBD1 aligns across 8 bases. This CDR3 is built from 14 residues. With V trimmed by 2 bases and J by 6 bases, 1 base remained unmatched. Germline V lookup: CDR1 SGHNT, CDR2 YYREEE (reference sequence).

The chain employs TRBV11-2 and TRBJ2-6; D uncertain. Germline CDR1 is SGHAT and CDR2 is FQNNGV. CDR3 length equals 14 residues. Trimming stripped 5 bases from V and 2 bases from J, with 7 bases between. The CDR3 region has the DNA TGTGCCAGCAGCCGGAGAACTGGGGCCAACGTCCTGACTTTC. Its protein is CASSRRTGANVLTF.

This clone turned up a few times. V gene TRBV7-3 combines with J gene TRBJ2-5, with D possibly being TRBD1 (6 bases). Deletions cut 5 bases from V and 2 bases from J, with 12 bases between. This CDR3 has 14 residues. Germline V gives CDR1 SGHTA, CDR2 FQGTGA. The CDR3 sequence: CASSPTGLQETQYF. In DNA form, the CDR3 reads TGTGCCAGCAGCCCCACAGGGCTGCAAGAGACCCAGTACTTC.

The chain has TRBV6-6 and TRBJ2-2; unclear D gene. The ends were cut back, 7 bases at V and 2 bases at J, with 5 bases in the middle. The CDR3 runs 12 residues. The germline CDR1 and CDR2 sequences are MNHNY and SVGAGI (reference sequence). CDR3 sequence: CASTYNTGELFF. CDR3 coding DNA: TGTGCCAGCACTTATAACACCGGGGAGCTGTTTTTT.

CDR3 amino acids: CASSVGPQNTDTQYF. The CDR3 DNA reads as TGTGCCAGCAGCGTAGGCCCTCAAAACACAGATACGCAGTATTTT. The V gene is TRBV9, the J gene TRBJ2-3; D unresolved. The germline V and J ends were trimmed by 0 bases and 2 bases, with 10 bases remaining between them. The CDR3 covers 15 residues. Germline loops: CDR1 SGDLS, CDR2 YYNGEE.

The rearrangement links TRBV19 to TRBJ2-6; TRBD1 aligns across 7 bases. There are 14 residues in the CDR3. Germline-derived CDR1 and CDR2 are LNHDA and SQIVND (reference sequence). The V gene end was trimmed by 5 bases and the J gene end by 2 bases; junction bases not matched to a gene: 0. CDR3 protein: CASSQGAGANVLTF. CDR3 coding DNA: TGTGCCAGTAGTCAGGGGGCTGGGGCCAACGTCCTGACTTTC.

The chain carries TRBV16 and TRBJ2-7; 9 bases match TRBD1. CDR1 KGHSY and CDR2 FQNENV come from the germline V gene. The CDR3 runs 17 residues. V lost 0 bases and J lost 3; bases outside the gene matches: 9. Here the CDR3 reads CASSQSRGQGYDYEQYF. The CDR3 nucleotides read TGTGCCAGCAGCCAATCTCGGGGACAGGGCTATGACTACGAGCAGTACTTC.

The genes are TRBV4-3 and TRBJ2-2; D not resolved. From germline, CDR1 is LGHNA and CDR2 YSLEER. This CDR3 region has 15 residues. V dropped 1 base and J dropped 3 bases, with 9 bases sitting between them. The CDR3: CASSQGSADTGELFF. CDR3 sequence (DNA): TGCGCCAGCAGCCAAGGGTCCGCGGACACCGGGGAGCTGTTTTTT.

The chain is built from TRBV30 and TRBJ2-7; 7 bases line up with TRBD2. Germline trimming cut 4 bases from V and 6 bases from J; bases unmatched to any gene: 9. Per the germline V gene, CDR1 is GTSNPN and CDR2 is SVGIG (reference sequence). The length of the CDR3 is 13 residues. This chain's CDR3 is CAWNSGNNLEQYF. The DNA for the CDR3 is TGTGCCTGGAACAGCGGGAATAATCTCGAGCAGTACTTC.

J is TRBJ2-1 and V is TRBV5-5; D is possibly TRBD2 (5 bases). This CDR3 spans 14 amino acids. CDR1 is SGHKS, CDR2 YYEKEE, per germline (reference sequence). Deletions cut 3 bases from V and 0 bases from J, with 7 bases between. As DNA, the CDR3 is TGTGCCAGCAGCTCCGGGGTCTCCTACAATGAGCAGTTCTTC. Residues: CASSSGVSYNEQFF.

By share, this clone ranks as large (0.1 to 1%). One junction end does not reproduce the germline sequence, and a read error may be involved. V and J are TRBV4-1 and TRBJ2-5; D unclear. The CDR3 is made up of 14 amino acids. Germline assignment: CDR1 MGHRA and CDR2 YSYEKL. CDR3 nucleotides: TGCGCCAGCAGCCAAGTCTGGGCTCAAGGGACCCAGTACTTC. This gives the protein CASSQVWAQGTQYF.

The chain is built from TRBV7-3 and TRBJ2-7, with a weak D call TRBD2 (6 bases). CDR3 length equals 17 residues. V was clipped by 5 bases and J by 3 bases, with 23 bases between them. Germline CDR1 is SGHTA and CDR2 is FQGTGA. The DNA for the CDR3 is TGTGCCAGCAGCCAAGGGAGGTGGGCAGAAGAGTACTACGAGCAGTACTTC. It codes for CASSQGRWAEEYYEQYF. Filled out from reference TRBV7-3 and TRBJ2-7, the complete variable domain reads GAGVSQTPSNKVTEKGKYVELRCDPISGHTALYWYRQSLGQGPEFLIYFQGTGAADDSGLPNDRFFAVRPEGSVSTLKIQRTERGDSAVYLCASSQGRWAEEYYEQYFGPGTRLTVT.

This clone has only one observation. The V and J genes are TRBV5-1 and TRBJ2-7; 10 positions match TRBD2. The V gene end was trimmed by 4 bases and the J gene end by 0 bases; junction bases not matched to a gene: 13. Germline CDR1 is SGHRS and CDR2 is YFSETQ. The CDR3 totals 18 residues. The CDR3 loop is CASSDQPSGGVSSYEQYF. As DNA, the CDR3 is TGCGCCAGCAGCGACCAACCTAGCGGGGGCGTAAGCTCCTACGAGCAGTACTTC. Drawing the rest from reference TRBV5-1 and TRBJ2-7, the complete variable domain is KAGVTQTPRYLIKTRGQQVTLSCSPISGHRSVSWYQQTPGQGLQFLFEYFSETQRNKGNFPGRFSGRQFSNSRSEMNVSTLELGDSALYLCASSDQPSGGVSSYEQYFGPGTRLTVT.

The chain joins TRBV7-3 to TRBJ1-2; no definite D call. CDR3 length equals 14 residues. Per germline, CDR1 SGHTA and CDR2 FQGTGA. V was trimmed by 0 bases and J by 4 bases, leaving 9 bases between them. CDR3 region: CASSLTEDPYGYTF. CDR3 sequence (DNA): TGTGCCAGCAGCTTAACCGAGGACCCCTATGGCTACACCTTC.

The CDR3: CASSRQGTRNTIYF. CDR3 sequence (DNA): TGCGCCAGCAGCCGACAGGGGACGCGAAACACCATATATTTT. The rearrangement uses TRBV4-1 and TRBJ1-3, with 8 positions matching TRBD1. This CDR3 is 14 amino acids long. Germline V gives CDR1 MGHRA, CDR2 YSYEKL. The V segment lost 4 bases and the J segment 5 bases; nucleotides outside the gene matches: 4.

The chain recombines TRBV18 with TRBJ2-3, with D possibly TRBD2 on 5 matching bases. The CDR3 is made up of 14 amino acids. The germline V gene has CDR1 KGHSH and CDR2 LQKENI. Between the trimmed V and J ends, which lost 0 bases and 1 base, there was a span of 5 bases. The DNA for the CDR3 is TGTGCCAGCTCACCACCCGGGGGCACAGATACGCAGTATTTT. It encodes CASSPPGGTDTQYF.

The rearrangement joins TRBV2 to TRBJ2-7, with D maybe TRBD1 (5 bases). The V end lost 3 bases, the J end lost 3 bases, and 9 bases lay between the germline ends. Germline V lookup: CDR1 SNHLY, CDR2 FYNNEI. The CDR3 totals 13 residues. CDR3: CASSDADIYEQYF. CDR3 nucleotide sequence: TGTGCCAGCAGTGACGCGGACATCTACGAGCAGTACTTC.

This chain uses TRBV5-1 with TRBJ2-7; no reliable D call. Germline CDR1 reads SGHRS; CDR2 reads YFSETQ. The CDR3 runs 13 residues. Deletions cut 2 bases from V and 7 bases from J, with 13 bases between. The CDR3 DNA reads TGCGCCAGCAGCTTAGACCCGAATCTTGAGCAGTACTTC. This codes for CASSLDPNLEQYF.

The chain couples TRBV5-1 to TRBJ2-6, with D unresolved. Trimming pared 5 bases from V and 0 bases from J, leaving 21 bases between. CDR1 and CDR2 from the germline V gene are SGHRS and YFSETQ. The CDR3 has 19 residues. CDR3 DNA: TGCGCCAGCAGTTTTAGCCCCGTGGGCACCTACTCTGGGGCCAACGTCCTGACTTTC. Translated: CASSFSPVGTYSGANVLTF. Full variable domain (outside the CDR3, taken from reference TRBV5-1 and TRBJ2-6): KAGVTQTPRYLIKTRGQQVTLSCSPISGHRSVSWYQQTPGQGLQFLFEYFSETQRNKGNFPGRFSGRQFSNSRSEMNVSTLELGDSALYLCASSFSPVGTYSGANVLTFGAGSRLTVL.

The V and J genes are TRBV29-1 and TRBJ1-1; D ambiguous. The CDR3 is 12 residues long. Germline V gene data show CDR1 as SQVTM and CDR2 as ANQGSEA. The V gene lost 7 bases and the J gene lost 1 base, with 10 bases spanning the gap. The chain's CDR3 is CSAGQPNTEAFF. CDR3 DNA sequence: TGCAGCGCTGGGCAACCGAACACTGAAGCTTTCTTT.

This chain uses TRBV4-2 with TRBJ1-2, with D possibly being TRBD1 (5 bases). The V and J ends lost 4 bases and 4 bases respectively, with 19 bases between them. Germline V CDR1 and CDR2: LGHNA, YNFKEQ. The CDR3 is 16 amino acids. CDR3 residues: CASSRGGVSLLYGYTF. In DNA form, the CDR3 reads TGTGCCAGCAGCCGGGGAGGGGTCTCCTTGCTCTATGGCTACACCTTC.

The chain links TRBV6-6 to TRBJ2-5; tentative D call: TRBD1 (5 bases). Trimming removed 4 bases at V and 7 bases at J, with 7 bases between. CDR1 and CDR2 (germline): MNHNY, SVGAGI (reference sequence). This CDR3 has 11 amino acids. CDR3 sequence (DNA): TGTGCCAGCAGTTTAACAGGGACCCAGTACTTC. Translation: CASSLTGTQYF.

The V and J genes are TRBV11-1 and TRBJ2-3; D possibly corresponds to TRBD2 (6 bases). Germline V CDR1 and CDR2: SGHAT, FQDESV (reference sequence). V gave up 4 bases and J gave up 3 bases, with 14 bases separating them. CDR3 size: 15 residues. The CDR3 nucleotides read TGTGCCAGCAGCTCGGGGGACTTACTAACAGATACGCAGTATTTT. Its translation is CASSSGDLLTDTQYF.